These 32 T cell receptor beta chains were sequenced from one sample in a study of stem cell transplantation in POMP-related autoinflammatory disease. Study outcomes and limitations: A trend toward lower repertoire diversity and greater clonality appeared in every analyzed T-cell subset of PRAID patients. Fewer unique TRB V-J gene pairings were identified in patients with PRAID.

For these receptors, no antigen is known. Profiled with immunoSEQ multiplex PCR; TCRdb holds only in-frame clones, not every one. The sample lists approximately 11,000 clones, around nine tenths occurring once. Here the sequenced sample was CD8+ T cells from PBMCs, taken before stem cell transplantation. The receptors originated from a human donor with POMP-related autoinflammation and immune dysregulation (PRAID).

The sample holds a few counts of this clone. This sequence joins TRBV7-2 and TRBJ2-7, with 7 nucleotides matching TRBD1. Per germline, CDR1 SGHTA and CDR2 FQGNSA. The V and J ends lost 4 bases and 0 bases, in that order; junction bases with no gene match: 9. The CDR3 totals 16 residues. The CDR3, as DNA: TGTGCCAGCAGCTCAATTCGACAGGGTAGCTCCTACGAGCAGTACTTC. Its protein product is CASSSIRQGSSYEQYF.

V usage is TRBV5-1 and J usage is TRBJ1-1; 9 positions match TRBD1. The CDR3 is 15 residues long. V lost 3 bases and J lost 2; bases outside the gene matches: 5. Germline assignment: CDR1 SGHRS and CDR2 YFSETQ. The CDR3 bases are TGCGCCAGCAGCTCCTGGGACAGGGCCAACACTGAAGCTTTCTTT. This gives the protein CASSSWDRANTEAFF.

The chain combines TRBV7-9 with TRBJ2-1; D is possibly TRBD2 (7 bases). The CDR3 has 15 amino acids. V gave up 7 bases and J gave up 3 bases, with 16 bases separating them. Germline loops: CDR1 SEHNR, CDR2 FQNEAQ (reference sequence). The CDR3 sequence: CASTPAGANYNEQFF. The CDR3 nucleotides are TGTGCCAGCACCCCGGCGGGGGCAAACTACAATGAGCAGTTCTTC.

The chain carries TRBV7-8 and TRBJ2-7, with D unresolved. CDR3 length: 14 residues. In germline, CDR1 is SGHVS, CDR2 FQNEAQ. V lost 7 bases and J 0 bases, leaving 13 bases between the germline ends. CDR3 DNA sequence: TGTGCCAGCAAGCCAGGTTTTGGCTCCTACGAGCAGTACTTC. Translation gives CASKPGFGSYEQYF.

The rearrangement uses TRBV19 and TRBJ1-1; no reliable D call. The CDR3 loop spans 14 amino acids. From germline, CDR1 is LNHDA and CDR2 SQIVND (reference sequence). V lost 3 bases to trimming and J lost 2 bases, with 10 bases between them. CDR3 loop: CASSMWSGNTEAFF. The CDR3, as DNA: TGTGCCAGTAGTATGTGGAGCGGAAACACTGAAGCTTTCTTT. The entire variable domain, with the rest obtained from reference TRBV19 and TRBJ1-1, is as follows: DGGITQSPKYLFRKEGQNVTLSCEQNLNHDAMYWYRQDPGQGLRLIYYSQIVNDFQKGDIAEGYSVSREKKESFPLTVTSAQKNPTAFYLCASSMWSGNTEAFFGQGTRLTVV.

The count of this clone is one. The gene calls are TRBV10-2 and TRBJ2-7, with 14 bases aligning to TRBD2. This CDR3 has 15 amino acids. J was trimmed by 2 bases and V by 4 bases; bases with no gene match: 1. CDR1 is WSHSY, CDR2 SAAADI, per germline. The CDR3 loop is CASSGGLAGAYEQYF. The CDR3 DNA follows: TGCGCCAGCAGTGGGGGACTAGCGGGAGCCTACGAGCAGTACTTC.

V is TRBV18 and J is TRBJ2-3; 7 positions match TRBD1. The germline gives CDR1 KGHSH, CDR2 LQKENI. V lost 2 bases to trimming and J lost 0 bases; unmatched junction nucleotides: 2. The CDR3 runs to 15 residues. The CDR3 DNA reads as TGTGCCAGCTCACCAGGGACAGCAAGCACAGATACGCAGTATTTT. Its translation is CASSPGTASTDTQYF.

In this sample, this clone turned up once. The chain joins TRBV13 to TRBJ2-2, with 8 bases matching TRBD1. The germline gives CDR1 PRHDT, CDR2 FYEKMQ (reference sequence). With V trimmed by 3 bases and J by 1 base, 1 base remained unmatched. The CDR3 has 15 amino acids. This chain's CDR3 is CASSFGTGNTGELFF. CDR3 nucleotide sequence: TGTGCCAGCAGCTTTGGGACAGGGAACACCGGGGAGCTGTTTTTT.

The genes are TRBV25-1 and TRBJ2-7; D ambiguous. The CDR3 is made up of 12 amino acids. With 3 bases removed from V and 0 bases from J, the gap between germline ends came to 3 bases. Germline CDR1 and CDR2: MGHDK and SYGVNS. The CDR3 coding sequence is TGTGCCAGCAGTGAGGGCTCCTACGAGCAGTACTTC. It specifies CASSEGSYEQYF.

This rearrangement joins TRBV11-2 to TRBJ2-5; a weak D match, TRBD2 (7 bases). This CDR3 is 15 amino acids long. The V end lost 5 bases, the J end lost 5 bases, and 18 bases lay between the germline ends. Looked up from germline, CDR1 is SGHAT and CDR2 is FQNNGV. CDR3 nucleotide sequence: TGTGCCAGCAGCCCCCTGGGGGGGGGCCTCGAGACCCAGTACTTC. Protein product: CASSPLGGGLETQYF.

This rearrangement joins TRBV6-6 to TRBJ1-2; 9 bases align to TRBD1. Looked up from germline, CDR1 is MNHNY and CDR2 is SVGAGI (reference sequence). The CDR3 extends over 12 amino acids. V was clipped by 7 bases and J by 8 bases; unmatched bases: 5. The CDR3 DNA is TGTGCCAGCATCGGACAGGGGAACGGCTACACCTTC. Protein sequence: CASIGQGNGYTF.

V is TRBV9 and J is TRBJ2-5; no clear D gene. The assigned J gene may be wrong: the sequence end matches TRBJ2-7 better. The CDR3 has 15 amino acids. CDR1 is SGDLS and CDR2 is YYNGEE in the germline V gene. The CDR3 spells CASSVGLVTHYEQYF. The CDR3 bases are TGTGCCAGCAGCGTAGGCCTAGTTACTCACTACGAGCAGTACTTC.

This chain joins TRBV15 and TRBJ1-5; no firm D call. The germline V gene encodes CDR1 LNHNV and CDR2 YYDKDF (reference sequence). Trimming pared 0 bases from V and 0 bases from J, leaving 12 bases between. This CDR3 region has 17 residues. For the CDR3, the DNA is TGTGCCACCAGCAGAGATGGAGTCGTAGATAGCAATCAGCCCCAGCATTTT. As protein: CATSRDGVVDSNQPQHF.

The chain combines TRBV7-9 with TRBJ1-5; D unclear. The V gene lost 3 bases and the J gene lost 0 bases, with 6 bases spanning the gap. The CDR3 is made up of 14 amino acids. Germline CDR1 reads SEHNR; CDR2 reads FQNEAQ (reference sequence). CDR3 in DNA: TGTGCCAGCAGCTTGGGTGATAGCAATCAGCCCCAGCATTTT. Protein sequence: CASSLGDSNQPQHF.

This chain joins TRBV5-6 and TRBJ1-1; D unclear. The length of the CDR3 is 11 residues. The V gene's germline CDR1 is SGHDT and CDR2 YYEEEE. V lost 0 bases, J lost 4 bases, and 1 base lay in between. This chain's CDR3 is CASSLGTEAFF. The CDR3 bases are TGTGCCAGCAGCTTGGGCACTGAAGCTTTCTTT.

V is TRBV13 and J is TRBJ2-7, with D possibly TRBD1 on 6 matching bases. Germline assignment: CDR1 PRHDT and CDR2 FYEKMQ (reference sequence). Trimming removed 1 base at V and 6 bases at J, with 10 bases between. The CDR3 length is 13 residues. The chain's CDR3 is CASSLVSRGEQYF. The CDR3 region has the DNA TGTGCCAGCAGCTTAGTAAGCAGGGGCGAGCAGTACTTC.

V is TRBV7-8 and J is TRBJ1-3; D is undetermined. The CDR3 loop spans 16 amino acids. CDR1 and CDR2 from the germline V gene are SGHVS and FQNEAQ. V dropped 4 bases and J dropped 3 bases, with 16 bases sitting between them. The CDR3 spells CASSSPGLDLGNTIYF. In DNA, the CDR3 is TGTGCCAGCAGCTCCCCTGGACTGGACCTTGGAAACACCATATATTTT.

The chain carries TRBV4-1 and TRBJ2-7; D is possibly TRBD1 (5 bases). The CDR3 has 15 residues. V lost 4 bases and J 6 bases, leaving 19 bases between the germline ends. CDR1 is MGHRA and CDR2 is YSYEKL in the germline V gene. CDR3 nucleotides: TGCGCCAGCAGCCTAAGCGCCCTACAGGTTAGCGAGCAGTACTTC. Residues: CASSLSALQVSEQYF.

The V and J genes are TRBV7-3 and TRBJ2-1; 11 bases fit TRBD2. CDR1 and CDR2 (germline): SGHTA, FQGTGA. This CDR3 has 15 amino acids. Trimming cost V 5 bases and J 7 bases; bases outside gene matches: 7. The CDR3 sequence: CASSDLAGGVNEQFF. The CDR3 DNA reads TGTGCCAGCAGCGACCTAGCGGGAGGCGTTAATGAGCAGTTCTTC.

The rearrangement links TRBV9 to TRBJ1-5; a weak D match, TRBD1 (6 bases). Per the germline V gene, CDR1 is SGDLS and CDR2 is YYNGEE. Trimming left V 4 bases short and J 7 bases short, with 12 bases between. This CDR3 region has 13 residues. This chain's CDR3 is CASSIAGEQPQHF. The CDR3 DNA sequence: TGTGCCAGCAGCATCGCAGGGGAGCAGCCCCAGCATTTT.

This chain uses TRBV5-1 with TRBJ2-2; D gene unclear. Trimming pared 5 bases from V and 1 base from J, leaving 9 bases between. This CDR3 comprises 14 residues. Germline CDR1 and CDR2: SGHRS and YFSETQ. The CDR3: CASRYPENTGELFF. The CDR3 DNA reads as TGCGCCAGCAGGTACCCCGAGAACACCGGGGAGCTGTTTTTT.

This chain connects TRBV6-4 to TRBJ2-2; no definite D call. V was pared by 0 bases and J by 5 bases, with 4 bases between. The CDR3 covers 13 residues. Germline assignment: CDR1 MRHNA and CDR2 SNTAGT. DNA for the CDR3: TGTGCCAGCAGTGACTCGATGACCGGGGAGCTGTTTTTT. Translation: CASSDSMTGELFF.

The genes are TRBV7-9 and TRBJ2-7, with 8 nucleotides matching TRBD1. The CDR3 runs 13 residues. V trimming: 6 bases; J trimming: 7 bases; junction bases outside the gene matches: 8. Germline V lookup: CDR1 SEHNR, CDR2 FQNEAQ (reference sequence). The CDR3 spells CASRSGTGVEQYF. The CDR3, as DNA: TGTGCCAGCAGGTCCGGGACAGGTGTTGAGCAGTACTTC.

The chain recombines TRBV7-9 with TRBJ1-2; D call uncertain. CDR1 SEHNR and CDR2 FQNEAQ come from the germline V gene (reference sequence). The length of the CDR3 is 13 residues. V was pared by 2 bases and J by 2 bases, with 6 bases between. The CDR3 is CASSLPANYGYTF. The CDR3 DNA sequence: TGTGCCAGCAGCTTACCGGCAAACTATGGCTACACCTTC.

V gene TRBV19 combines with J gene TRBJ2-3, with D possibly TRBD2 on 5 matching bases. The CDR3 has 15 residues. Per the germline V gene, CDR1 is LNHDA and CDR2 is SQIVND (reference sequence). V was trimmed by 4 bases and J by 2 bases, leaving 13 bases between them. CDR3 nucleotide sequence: TGTGCCAGTAGTACGTCGCGGGTAGCCACAGATACGCAGTATTTT. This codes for CASSTSRVATDTQYF.

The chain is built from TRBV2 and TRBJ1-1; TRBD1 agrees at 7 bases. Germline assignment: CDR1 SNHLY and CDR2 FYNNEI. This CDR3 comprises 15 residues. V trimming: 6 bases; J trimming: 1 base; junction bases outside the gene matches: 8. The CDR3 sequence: CASRDKTGRNTEAFF. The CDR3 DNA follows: TGTGCCAGCAGGGATAAGACAGGGAGGAACACTGAAGCTTTCTTT.

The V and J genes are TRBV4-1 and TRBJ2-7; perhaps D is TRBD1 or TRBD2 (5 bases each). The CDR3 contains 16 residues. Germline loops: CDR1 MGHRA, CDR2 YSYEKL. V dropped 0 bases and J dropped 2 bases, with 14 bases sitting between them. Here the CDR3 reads CASSQDRGEGTYEQYF. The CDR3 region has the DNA TGCGCCAGCAGCCAAGATCGGGGCGAAGGAACCTACGAGCAGTACTTC.

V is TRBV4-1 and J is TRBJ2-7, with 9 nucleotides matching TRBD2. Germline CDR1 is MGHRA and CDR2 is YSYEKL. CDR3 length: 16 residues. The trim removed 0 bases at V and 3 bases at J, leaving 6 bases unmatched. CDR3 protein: CASSQDRQAGGYEQYF. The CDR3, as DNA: TGCGCCAGCAGCCAAGATCGTCAAGCGGGGGGCTACGAGCAGTACTTC.

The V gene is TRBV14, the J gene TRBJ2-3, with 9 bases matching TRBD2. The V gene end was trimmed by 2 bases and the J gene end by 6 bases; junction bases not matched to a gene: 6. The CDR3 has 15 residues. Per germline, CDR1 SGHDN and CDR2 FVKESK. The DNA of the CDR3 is TGTGCCAGCAGCCAATTACTAGCGGGTACTGATACGCAGTATTTT. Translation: CASSQLLAGTDTQYF.

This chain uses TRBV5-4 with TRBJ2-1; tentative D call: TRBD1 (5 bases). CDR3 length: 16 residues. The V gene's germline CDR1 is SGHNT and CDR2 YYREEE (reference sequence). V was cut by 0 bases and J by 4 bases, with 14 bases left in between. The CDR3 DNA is TGTGCCAGCAGCTTGGGTCCTAGGGGCAATTACAATGAGCAGTTCTTC. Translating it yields CASSLGPRGNYNEQFF.

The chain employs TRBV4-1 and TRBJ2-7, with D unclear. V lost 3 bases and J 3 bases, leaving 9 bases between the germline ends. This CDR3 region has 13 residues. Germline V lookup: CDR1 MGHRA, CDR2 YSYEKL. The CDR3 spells CASSHRLGYEQYF. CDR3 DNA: TGCGCCAGCAGCCATCGACTGGGCTACGAGCAGTACTTC.

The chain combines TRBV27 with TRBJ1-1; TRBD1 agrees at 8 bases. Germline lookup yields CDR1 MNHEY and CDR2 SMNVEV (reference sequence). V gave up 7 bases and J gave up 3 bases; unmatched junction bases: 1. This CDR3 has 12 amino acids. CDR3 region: CASKTGDTEAFF. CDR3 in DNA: TGTGCCAGCAAGACAGGGGACACTGAAGCTTTCTTT.